This is a list of T cell receptor beta chains from one sample in a study of T cell repertoires in cytomegalovirus infection. TCRdb passed the reads through MiXCR, listing each CDR3 protein once. In the table there are 500,000 or so distinct CDR3 sequences, 16% of which are singletons. The sequenced material came from CD8+ T cells from PBMCs. These receptors all stem from a human donor in good health (CMV status not recorded). Some clones in this sample may be carry-over from other donors' samples. CDR3s include the opening cysteine and the closing phenylalanine or tryptophan. The D gene is left open where the match is weak. Clone size is shown for a subset of rows, as once, few, many or a class of expanded clone.

clone size: many
J gene: TRBJ1-2
V gene: TRBV19
D gene: TRBD1
CDR3 protein: CASSPRDSVEYGYTF
CDR3 DNA: TGTGCCAGTAGTCCCCGGGACAGCGTCGAGTATGGCTACACCTTC

clone size: few
J gene: TRBJ1-2
V gene: TRBV7-9
D gene: .
CDR3 protein: CASSFSLQTLYGYTF
CDR3 DNA: TGTGCCAGCAGCTTTAGCCTCCAAACCCTCTATGGCTACACCTTC

clone size: many
J gene: TRBJ2-1
V gene: TRBV7-8
D gene: .
CDR3 protein: CASSPSRGLDEQFF
CDR3 DNA: TGTGCCAGCAGCCCCTCGAGGGGACTCGATGAGCAGTTCTTC

clone size: .
J gene: TRBJ2-1
V gene: TRBV18
D gene: .
CDR3 protein: CASSPPRAGAGYNEQFF
CDR3 DNA: TGTGCCAGCTCACCCCCCCGCGCGGGGGCGGGCTACAATGAGCAGTTCTTC

clone size: many
J gene: TRBJ2-6
V gene: TRBV9
D gene: .
CDR3 protein: CASLSGANVLTF
CDR3 DNA: TGTGCCAGTCTATCCGGGGCCAACGTCCTGACTTTC

clone size: many
J gene: TRBJ1-1
V gene: TRBV27
D gene: .
CDR3 protein: CASKGRGMNTEAFF
CDR3 DNA: TGTGCCAGCAAGGGACGGGGGATGAACACTGAAGCTTTCTTT

clone size: few
J gene: TRBJ2-1
V gene: TRBV23-1
D gene: .
CDR3 protein: CASSQSKAGIYNEQFF
CDR3 DNA: TGCGCCAGCAGTCAATCGAAGGCGGGGATCTACAATGAGCAGTTCTTC

clone size: .
J gene: TRBJ1-1
V gene: TRBV2
D gene: .
CDR3 protein: CASSPGLRGTEAFF
CDR3 DNA: TGTGCCAGCAGTCCCGGGTTAAGGGGCACTGAAGCTTTCTTT

clone size: many
J gene: TRBJ2-7
V gene: TRBV5-6
D gene: TRBD1
CDR3 protein: CASSLLRDREGRMFYEQYF
CDR3 DNA: TGTGCCAGCAGCTTGCTGCGGGACAGGGAGGGTAGAATGTTCTACGAGCAGTACTTC

clone size: few
J gene: TRBJ1-2
V gene: TRBV14
D gene: .
CDR3 protein: CASSHRHRDSNYGYTF
CDR3 DNA: TGTGCCAGCAGCCATCGTCACCGGGATTCCAACTATGGCTACACCTTC

clone size: few
J gene: TRBJ1-5
V gene: TRBV4-1
D gene: .
CDR3 protein: CASSQESRLLGQPQHF
CDR3 DNA: TGCGCCAGCAGCCAAGAAAGCAGGTTGCTCGGGCAGCCCCAGCATTTT

clone size: .
J gene: TRBJ1-4
V gene: TRBV9
D gene: .
CDR3 protein: CASSPTGNPNEKLFF
CDR3 DNA: TGTGCCAGCAGCCCCACAGGAAACCCTAATGAAAAACTGTTTTTT

clone size: .
J gene: TRBJ2-1
V gene: TRBV4-1
D gene: TRBD2
CDR3 protein: CASSPKERAGTPYNEQFF
CDR3 DNA: TGCGCCAGCAGCCCCAAGGAAAGAGCGGGAACCCCCTACAATGAGCAGTTCTTC

clone size: .
J gene: TRBJ1-2
V gene: TRBV5-6
D gene: .
CDR3 protein: CASSWARTVVDGYTF
CDR3 DNA: TGTGCCAGCAGCTGGGCCCGGACAGTTGTCGATGGCTACACCTTC

clone size: once
J gene: TRBJ2-1
V gene: TRBV29-1
D gene: TRBD2
CDR3 protein: CSVEGWTSTYNEQFF
CDR3 DNA: TGCAGCGTTGAAGGTTGGACTAGCACCTACAATGAGCAGTTCTTC

clone size: many
J gene: TRBJ2-4
V gene: TRBV2
D gene: .
CDR3 protein: CASNPGLEANIQYF
CDR3 DNA: TGTGCCAGCAACCCGGGGCTAGAGGCAAACATTCAGTACTTC

clone size: many
J gene: TRBJ1-1
V gene: TRBV28
D gene: TRBD1
CDR3 protein: CASSSPGTGLPLNTEAFF
CDR3 DNA: TGTGCCAGCAGTAGTCCCGGGACAGGTTTACCCCTGAACACTGAAGCTTTCTTT

clone size: many
J gene: TRBJ2-1
V gene: TRBV23-1
D gene: .
CDR3 protein: CASSTQTLVNEQFF
CDR3 DNA: TGCGCCAGCAGTACACAGACCCTCGTGAATGAGCAGTTCTTC

clone size: many
J gene: TRBJ2-4
V gene: TRBV7-9
D gene: .
CDR3 protein: CASSGDVAKNIQYF
CDR3 DNA: TGTGCCAGCAGCGGGGATGTAGCCAAAAACATTCAGTACTTC

clone size: .
J gene: TRBJ2-7
V gene: TRBV25-1
D gene: .
CDR3 protein: CASSASTDFPLSYEQYF
CDR3 DNA: TGTGCCAGCAGTGCCTCGACCGACTTCCCTTTATCCTACGAGCAGTACTTC

clone size: many
J gene: TRBJ2-5
V gene: TRBV10-1
D gene: .
CDR3 protein: CASSGQQETQYF
CDR3 DNA: TGCGCCAGCAGCGGACAGCAAGAGACCCAGTACTTC

clone size: many
J gene: TRBJ2-7
V gene: TRBV19
D gene: TRBD1
CDR3 protein: CASSIEDRGHEQYF
CDR3 DNA: TGTGCCAGTAGTATAGAGGACAGGGGACACGAGCAGTACTTC